This TCR beta chain stems from a study of blood T cell repertoires in COVID-19. The method was immunoSEQ multiplex PCR; TCRdb's version includes in-frame clones alone and lacks a portion of them. The data hold 200,000 or so clones, with roughly 82% observed a single time. Germline assignment: CDR1 DFQATT and CDR2 SNEGSKA (reference sequence). The V end lost 3 bases, the J end lost 2 bases, and 24 bases lay between the germline ends. The CDR3 is 18 amino acids. The sequenced sample consisted of peripheral blood. The J gene is TRBJ2-3, the V gene TRBV20-1, with D perhaps TRBD1 or TRBD2 (5 bases each). This TCR was recovered from a woman aged 30 to 39 with acute or convalescent COVID-19. This chain's CDR3 is CSASGAAELQRVTDTQYF. The CDR3 region has the DNA TGCAGTGCTAGTGGGGCAGCGGAACTACAGAGGGTCACAGATACGCAGTATTTT.